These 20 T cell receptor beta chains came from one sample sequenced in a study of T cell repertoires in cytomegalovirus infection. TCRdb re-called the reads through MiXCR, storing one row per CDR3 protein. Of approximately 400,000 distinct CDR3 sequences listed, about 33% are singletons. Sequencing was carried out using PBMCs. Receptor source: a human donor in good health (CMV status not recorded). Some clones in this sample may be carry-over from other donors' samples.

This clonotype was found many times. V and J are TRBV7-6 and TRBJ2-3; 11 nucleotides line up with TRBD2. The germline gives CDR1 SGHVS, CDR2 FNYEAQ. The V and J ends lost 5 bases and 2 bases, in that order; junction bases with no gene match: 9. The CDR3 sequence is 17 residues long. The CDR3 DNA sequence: TGTGCCAGCAGCCCAAGTAGCGGGGGGGCCTCCACAGATACGCAGTATTTT. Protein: CASSPSSGGASTDTQYF.

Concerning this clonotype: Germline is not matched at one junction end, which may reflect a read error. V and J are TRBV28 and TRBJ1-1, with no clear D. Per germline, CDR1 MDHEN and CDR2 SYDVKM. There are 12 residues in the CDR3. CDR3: CASSRGNTGAFF. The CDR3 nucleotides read TGTGCCAGTTCCCGAGGGAACACTGGAGCTTTCTTT.

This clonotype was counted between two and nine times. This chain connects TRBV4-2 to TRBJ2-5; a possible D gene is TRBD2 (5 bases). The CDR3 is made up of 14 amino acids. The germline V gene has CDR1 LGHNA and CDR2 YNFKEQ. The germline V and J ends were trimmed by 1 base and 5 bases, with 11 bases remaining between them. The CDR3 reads CASSQGGGWETQYF. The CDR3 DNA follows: TGTGCCAGCAGCCAAGGCGGCGGGTGGGAGACCCAGTACTTC.

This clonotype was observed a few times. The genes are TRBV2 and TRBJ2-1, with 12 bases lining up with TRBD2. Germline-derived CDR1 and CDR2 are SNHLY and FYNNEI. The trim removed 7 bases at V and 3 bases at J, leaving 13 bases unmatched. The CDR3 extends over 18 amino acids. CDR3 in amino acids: CASTITSGGSSRYNEQFF. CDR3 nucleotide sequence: TGTGCCAGCACCATTACTAGCGGGGGGTCCTCGCGCTACAATGAGCAGTTCTTC.

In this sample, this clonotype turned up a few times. The CDR3 loop reads CASSLARAGGRKNSPLHF. CDR3 nucleotide sequence: TGTGCCAGCAGCTTAGCGCGGGCGGGGGGACGGAAAAATTCACCCCTCCACTTT. This chain links TRBV7-8 with TRBJ1-6, with TRBD1 as a possible D gene (5 bases). CDR1 is SGHVS, CDR2 FQNEAQ, per germline. V shed 0 bases and J shed 7 bases, with 19 bases lying between them. The CDR3 covers 18 residues.

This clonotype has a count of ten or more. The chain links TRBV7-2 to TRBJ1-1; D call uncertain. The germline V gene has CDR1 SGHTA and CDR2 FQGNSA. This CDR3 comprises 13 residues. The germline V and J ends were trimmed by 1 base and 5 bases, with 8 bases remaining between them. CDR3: CASSLGTSTEAFF. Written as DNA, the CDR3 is TGTGCCAGCAGCTTAGGGACTTCAACTGAAGCTTTCTTT. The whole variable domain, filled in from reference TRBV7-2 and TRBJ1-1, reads GAGVSQSPSNKVTEKGKDVELRCDPISGHTALYWYRQSLGQGLEFLIYFQGNSAPDKSGLPSDRFSAERTGGSVSTLTIQRTQQEDSAVYLCASSLGTSTEAFFGQGTRLTVV.

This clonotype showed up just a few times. For the CDR3, the DNA is TGTGCCATCAGTGAGGAATCCGGGATCAATTCACCCCTCCACTTT. Protein product: CAISEESGINSPLHF. The chain uses TRBV10-3 and TRBJ1-6; D gene unclear. V shed 2 bases and J shed 7 bases, with 12 bases lying between them. Per germline, CDR1 ENHRY and CDR2 SYGVKD. The CDR3 is made up of 15 amino acids.

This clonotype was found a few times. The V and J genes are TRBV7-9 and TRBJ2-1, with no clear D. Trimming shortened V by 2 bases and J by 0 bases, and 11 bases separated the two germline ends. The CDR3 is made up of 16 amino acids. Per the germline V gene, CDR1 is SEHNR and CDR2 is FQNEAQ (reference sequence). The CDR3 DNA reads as TGTGCCAGCAGCTTAACTTCGGAAAACTCCTACAATGAGCAGTTCTTC. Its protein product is CASSLTSENSYNEQFF.

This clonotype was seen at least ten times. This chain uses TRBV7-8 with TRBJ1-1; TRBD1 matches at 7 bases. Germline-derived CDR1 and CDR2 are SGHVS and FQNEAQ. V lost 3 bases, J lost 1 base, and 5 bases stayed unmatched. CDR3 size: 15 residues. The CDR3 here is CASSLSQGENTEAFF. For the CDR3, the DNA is TGTGCCAGCAGCTTGTCCCAGGGGGAGAACACTGAAGCTTTCTTT.

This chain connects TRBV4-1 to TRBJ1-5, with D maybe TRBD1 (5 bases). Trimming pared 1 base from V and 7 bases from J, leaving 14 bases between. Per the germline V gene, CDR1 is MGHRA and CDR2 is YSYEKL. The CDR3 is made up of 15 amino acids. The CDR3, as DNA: TGCGCCAGCAGCCAAGTGGCAGGGTACAAGCAGCCCCAGCATTTT. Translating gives CASSQVAGYKQPQHF.

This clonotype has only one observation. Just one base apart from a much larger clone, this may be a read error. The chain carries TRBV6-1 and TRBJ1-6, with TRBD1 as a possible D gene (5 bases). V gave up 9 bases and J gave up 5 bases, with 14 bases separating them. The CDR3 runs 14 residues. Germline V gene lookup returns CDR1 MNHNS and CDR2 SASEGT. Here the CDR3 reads CASVTEAHNSPLHF. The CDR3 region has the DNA TGTGCCAGTGTGACAGAAGCCCATAATTCACCCCTCCACTTT.

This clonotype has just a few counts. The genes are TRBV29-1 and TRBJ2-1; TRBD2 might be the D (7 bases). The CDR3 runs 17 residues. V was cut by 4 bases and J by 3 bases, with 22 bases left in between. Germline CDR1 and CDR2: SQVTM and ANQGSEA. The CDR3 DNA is TGCAGCGTTGGAGGGCCGGTGGGGGGGCTTAACTACAATGAGCAGTTCTTC. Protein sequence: CSVGGPVGGLNYNEQFF.

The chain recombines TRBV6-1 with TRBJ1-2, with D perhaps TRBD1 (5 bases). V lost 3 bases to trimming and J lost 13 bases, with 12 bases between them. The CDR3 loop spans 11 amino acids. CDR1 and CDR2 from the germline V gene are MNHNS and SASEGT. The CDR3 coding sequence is TGTGCCAGCAGTGAGGGGCCACCCTCCACCTTC. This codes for CASSEGPPSTF.

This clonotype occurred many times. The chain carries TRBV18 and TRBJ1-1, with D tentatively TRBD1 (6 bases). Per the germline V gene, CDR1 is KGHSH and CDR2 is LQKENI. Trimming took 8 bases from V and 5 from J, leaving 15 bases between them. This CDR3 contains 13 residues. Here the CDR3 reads CASSPQGGTEAFF. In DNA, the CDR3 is TGTGCCAGCAGCCCCCAAGGGGGGACTGAAGCTTTCTTT.

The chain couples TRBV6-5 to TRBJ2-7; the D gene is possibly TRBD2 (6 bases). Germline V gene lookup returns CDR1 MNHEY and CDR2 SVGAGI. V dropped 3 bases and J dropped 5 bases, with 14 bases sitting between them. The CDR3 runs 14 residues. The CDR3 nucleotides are TGTGCCAGCAGTTATATCGGGGGTACCAACGAGCAGTACTTC. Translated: CASSYIGGTNEQYF.

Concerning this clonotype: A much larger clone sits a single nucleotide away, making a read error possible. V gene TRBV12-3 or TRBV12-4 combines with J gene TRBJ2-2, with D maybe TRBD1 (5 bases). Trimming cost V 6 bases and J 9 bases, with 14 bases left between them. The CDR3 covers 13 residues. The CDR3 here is CASRATATWELFF. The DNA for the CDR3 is TGTGCCAGCAGGGCGACAGCGACCTGGGAGCTGTTTTTT.

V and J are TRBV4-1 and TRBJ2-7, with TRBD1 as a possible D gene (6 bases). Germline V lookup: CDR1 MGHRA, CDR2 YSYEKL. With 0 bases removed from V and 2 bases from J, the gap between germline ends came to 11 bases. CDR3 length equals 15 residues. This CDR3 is CASSQDSGAAYEQYF. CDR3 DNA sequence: TGCGCCAGCAGCCAAGATTCAGGGGCGGCCTACGAGCAGTACTTC.

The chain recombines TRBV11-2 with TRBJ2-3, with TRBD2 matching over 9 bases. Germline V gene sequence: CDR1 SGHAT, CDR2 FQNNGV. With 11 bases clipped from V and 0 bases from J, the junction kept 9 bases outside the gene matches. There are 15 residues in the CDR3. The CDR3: CASRAGGSSTDTQYF. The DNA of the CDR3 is TGTGCCTCCAGAGCGGGGGGAAGTAGCACAGATACGCAGTATTTT.

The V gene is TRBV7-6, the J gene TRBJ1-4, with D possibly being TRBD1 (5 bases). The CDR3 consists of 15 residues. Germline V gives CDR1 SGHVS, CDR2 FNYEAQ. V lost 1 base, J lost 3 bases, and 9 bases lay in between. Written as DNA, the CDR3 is TGTGCCAGCAGCTTAGGTGGGGGGGCTAATGAAAAACTGTTTTTT. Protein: CASSLGGGANEKLFF.

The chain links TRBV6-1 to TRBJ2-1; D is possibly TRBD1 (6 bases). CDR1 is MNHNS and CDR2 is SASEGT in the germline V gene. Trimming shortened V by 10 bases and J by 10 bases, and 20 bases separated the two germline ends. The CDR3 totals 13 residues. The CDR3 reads CATDLKRTVEQFF. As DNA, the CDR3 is TGTGCCACCGACCTAAAGAGGACAGTAGAGCAGTTCTTC.